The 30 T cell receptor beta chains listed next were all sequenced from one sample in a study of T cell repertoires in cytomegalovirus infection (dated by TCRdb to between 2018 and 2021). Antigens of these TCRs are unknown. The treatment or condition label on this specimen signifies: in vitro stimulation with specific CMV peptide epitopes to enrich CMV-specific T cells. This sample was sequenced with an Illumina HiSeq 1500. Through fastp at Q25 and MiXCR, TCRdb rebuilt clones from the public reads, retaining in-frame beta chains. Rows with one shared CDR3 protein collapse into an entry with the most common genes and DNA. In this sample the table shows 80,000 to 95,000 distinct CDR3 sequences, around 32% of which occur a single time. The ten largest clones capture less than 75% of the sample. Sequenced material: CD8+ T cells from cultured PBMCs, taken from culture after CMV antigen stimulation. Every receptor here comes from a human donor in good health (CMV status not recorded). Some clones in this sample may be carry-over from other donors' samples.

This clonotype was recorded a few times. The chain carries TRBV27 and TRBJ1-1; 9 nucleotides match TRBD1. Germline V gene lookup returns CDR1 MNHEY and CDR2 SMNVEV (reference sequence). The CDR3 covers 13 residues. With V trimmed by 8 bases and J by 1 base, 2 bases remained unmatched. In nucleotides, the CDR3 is TGTGCCAGCTGGGGACAGGGGAACACTGAAGCTTTCTTT. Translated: CASWGQGNTEAFF.

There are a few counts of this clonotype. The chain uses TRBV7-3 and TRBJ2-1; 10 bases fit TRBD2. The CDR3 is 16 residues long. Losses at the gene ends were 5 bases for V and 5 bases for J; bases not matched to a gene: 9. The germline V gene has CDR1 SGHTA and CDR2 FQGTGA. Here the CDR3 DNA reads TGTGCCAGCAGCCTTCAAACGGGACTAGCGAACAATGAGCAGTTCTTC. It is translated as CASSLQTGLANNEQFF.

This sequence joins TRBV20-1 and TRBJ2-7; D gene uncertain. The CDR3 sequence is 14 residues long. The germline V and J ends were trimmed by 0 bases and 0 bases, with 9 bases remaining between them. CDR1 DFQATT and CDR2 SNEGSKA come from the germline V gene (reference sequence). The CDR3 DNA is TGCAGTGCTAGAGACGCCGGTCGCTCCTACGAGCAGTACTTC. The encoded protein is CSARDAGRSYEQYF.

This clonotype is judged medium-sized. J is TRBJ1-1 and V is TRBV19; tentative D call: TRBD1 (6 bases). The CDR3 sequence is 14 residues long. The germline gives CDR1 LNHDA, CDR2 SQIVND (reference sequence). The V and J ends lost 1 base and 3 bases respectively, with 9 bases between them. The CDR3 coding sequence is TGTGCCAGTAGTATAGGGGACACCTACACTGAAGCTTTCTTT. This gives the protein CASSIGDTYTEAFF.

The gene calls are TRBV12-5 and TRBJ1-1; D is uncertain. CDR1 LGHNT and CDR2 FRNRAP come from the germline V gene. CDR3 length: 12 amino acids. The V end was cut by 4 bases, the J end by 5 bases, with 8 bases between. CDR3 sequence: CASGWGGTEAFF. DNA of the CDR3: TGTGCTAGTGGTTGGGGTGGGACTGAAGCTTTCTTT.

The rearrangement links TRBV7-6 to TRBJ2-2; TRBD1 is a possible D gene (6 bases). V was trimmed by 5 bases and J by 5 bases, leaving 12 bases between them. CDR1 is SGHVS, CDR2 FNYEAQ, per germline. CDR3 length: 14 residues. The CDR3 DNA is TGTGCCAGCAGCCTCATAGGACAGACCGGGGAGCTGTTTTTT. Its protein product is CASSLIGQTGELFF.

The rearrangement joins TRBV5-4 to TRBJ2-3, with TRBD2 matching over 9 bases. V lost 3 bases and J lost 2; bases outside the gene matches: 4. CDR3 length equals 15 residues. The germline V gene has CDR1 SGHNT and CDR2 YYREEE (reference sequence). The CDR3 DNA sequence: TGTGCCAGCAGCTCAGCGGGGGGACTCACAGATACGCAGTATTTT. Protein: CASSSAGGLTDTQYF.

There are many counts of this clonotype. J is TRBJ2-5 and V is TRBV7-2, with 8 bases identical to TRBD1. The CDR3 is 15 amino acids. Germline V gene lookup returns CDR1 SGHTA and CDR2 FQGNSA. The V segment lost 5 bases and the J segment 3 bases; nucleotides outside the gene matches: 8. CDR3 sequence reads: CASSDLKQGEETQYF. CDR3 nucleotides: TGTGCCAGCAGCGATCTAAAACAGGGGGAAGAGACCCAGTACTTC. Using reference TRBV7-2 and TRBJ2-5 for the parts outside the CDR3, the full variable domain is GAGVSQSPSNKVTEKGKDVELRCDPISGHTALYWYRQSLGQGLEFLIYFQGNSAPDKSGLPSDRFSAERTGGSVSTLTIQRTQQEDSAVYLCASSDLKQGEETQYFGPGTRLLVL.

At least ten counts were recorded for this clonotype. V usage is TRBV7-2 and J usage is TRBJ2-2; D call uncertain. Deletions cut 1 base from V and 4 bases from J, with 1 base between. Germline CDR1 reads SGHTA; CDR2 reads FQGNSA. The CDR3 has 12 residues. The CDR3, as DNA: TGTGCCAGCAGCTTAGGCACCGGGGAGCTGTTTTTT. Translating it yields CASSLGTGELFF. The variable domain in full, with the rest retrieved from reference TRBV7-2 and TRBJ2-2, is GAGVSQSPSNKVTEKGKDVELRCDPISGHTALYWYRQSLGQGLEFLIYFQGNSAPDKSGLPSDRFSAERTGGSVSTLTIQRTQQEDSAVYLCASSLGTGELFFGEGSRLTVL.

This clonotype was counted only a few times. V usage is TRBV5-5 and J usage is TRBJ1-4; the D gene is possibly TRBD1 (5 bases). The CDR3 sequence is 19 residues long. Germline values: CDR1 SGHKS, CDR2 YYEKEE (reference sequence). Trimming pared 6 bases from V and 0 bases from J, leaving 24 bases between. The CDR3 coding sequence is TGTGCCAGCATGATTCTCATATGGGACGCCGGTGCAACTAATGAAAAACTGTTTTTT. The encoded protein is CASMILIWDAGATNEKLFF.

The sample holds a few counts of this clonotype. The CDR3 bases are TGCAGCGTTGGGGGGACTAGCGGGGGGGCGGCAGATACGCAGTATTTT. Residues: CSVGGTSGGAADTQYF. The chain has TRBV29-1 and TRBJ2-3; 16 bases are shared with TRBD2. V lost 4 bases and J lost 4; bases outside the gene matches: 5. The CDR3 has 16 residues. The germline V gene encodes CDR1 SQVTM and CDR2 ANQGSEA.

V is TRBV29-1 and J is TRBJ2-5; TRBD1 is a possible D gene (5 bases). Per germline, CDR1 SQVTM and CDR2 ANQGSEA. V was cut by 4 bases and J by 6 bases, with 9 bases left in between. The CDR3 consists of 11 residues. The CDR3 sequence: CSVGQGKTQYF. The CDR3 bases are TGCAGCGTTGGGCAGGGAAAGACCCAGTACTTC.

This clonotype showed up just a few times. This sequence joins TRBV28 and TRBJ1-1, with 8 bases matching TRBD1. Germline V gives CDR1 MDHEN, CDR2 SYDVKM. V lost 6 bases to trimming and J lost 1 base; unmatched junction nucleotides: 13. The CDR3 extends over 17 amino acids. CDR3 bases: TGTGCCAGCAGATTGGACGGGGCAGGGGGCCGGAACACTGAAGCTTTCTTT. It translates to CASRLDGAGGRNTEAFF.

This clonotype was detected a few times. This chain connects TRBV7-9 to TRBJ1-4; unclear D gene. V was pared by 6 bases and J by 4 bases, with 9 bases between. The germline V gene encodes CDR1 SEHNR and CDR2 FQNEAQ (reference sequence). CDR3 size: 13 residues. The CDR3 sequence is CASRDTHNEKLFF. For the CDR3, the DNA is TGTGCCAGCAGAGACACTCATAATGAAAAACTGTTTTTT.

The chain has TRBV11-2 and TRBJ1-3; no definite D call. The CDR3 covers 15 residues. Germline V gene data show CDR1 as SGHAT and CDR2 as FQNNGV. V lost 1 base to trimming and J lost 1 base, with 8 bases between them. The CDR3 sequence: CASSLAWLSGNTIYF. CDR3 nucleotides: TGTGCCAGCAGCTTAGCATGGTTATCTGGAAACACCATATATTTT.

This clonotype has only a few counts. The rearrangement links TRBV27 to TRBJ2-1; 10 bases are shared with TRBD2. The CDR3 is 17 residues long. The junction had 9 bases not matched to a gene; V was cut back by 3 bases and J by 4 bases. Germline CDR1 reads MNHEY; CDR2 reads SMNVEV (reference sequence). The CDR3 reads CASSFLTGTSEYNEQFF. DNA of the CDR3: TGTGCCAGCAGTTTTCTTACCGGGACTAGCGAATACAATGAGCAGTTCTTC.

The CDR3 region is CASSQGQGEYEQYF. Written as DNA, the CDR3 is TGCGCCAGCAGCCAAGGACAGGGGGAGTACGAGCAGTACTTC. The chain joins TRBV4-1 to TRBJ2-7; 9 positions match TRBD1. The CDR3 length is 14 residues. The V gene's germline CDR1 is MGHRA and CDR2 YSYEKL. V dropped 1 base and J dropped 4; count of bases not matched to a gene: 2.

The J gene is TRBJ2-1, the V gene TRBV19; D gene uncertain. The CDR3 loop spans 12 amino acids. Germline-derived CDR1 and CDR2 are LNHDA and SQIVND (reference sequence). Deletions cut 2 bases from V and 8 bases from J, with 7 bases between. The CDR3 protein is CASSISYHEQFF. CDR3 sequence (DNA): TGTGCCAGTAGTATATCTTACCATGAGCAGTTCTTC.

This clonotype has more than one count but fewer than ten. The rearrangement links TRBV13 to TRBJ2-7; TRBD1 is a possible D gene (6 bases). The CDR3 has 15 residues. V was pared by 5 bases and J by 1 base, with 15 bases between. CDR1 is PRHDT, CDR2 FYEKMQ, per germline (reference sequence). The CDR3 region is CASSIQGRFSYEQYF. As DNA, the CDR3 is TGTGCCAGCAGCATACAGGGTAGGTTTTCCTACGAGCAGTACTTC.

Here the CDR3 reads CASSRTVVGISSYNEQFF. In nucleotides, the CDR3 is TGTGCCAGCAGCCGTACAGTGGTGGGGATAAGCTCCTACAATGAGCAGTTCTTC. The chain recombines TRBV6-1 with TRBJ2-1; D not certain. V dropped 6 bases and J dropped 0 bases, with 21 bases sitting between them. The CDR3 is 18 amino acids. Germline V CDR1 and CDR2: MNHNS, SASEGT.

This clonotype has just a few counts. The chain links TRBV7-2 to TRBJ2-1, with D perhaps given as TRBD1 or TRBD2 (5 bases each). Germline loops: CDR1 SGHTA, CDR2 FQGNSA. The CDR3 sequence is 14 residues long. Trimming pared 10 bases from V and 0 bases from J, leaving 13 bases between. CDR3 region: CAIHRGTSYNEQFF. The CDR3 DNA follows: TGTGCCATCCATAGAGGGACCTCCTACAATGAGCAGTTCTTC.

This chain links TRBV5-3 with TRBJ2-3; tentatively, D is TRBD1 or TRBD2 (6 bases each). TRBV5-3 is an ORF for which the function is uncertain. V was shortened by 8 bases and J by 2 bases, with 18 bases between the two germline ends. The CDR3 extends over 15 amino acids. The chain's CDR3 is CASSNPGANTDTQYF. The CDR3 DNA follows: TGTGCCAGCAGCAACCCGGGGGCCAACACAGATACGCAGTATTTT.

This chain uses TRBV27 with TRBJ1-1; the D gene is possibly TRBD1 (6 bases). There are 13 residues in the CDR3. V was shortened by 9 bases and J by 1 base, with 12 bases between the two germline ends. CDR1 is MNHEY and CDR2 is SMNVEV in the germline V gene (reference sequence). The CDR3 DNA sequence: TGTGCCAGTAGTGGGACAAGGAACACTGAAGCTTTCTTT. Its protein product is CASSGTRNTEAFF.

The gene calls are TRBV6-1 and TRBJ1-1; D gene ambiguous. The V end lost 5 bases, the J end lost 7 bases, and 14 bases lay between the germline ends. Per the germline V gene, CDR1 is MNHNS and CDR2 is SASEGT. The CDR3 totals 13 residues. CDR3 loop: CASSQRRLGEAFF. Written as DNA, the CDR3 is TGTGCCAGCAGTCAGAGGCGTCTAGGTGAAGCTTTCTTT.

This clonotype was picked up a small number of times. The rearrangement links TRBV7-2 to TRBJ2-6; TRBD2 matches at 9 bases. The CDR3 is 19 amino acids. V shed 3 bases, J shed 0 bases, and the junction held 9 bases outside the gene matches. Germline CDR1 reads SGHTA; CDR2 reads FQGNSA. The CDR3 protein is CASSFRSLAGPSGANVLTF. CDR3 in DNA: TGTGCCAGCAGCTTCCGTTCGCTAGCGGGGCCCTCTGGGGCCAACGTCCTGACTTTC.

In DNA, the CDR3 is TGTGCCAGCAGCGGGGGGAACGGGCCCTCCTACGAGCAGTACTTC. Residues: CASSGGNGPSYEQYF. This chain uses TRBV11-3 with TRBJ2-7, with D perhaps TRBD2 (6 bases). CDR3 length: 15 amino acids. Trimming removed 5 bases at V and 0 bases at J, with 14 bases between. The germline gives CDR1 SGHNT, CDR2 YENEEA.

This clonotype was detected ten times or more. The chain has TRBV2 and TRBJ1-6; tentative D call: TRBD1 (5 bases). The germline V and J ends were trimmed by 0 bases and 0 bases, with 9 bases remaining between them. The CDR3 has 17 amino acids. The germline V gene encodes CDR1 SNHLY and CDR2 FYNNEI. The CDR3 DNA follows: TGTGCCAGCAGTGAAGCGGGACCGAGCTCCTATAATTCACCCCTCCACTTT. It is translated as CASSEAGPSSYNSPLHF.

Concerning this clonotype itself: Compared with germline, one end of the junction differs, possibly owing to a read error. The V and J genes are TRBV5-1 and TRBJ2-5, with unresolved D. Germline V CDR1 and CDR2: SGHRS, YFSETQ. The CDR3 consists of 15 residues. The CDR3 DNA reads TGCGCCAACAGCTTGGACGCTGGGGTAGGGGAGACCCAGTACTTC. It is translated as CANSLDAGVGETQYF.

CDR3 protein: CASSLDSGGVAQYF. Here the CDR3 DNA reads TGTGCCAGCAGCTTAGACTCCGGGGGAGTTGCCCAGTACTTC. The chain uses TRBV7-6 and TRBJ2-5, with D perhaps TRBD2 (6 bases). The CDR3 is 14 amino acids. The ends were cut back, 1 base at V and 9 bases at J, with 15 bases in the middle. Germline assignment: CDR1 SGHVS and CDR2 FNYEAQ.

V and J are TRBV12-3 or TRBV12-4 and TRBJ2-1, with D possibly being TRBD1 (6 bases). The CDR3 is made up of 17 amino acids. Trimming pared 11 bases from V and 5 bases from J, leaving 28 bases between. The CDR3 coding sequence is TGTGCCGGCACCCCGGACGAGGGCCAGGGGTTAGACAATGAGCAGTTCTTC. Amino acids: CAGTPDEGQGLDNEQFF.